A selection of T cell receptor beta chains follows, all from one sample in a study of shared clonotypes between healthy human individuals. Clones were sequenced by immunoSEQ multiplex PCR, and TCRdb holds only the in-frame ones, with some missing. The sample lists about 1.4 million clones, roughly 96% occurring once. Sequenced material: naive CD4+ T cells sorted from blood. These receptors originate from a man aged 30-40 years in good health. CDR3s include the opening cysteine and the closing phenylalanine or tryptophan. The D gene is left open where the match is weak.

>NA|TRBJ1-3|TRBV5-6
CASSVTVGNTIYF
TGTGCCAGCAGCGTGACAGTGGGAAACACCATATATTTT
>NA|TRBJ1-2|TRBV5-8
CASSLAGYGYTF
TGTGCCAGCAGCTTGGCCGGCTATGGCTACACCTTC
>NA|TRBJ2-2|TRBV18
CASSPLVSGTGVTGELFF
TGTGCCAGCTCACCACTGGTTAGCGGGACAGGTGTAACCGGGGAGCTGTTTTTT
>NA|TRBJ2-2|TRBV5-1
CASTRDSPRGTGELFF
TGCGCCAGCACCAGGGACTCGCCCCGGGGCACCGGGGAGCTGTTTTTT
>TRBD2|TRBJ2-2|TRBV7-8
CASSYRLADYTGELFF
TGTGCCAGCAGCTATAGACTAGCGGACTACACCGGGGAGCTGTTTTTT
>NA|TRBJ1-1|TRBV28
CASSVEIRYTEAFF
TGTGCCAGCAGTGTGGAAATTAGGTACACTGAAGCTTTCTTT
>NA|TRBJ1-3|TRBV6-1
CASSGSRRNSGNTIYF
TGTGCCAGCAGTGGCAGTCGACGGAACTCTGGAAACACCATATATTTT
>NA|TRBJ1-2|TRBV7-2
CASTPMEGSSGGYTF
TGTGCCAGCACCCCTATGGAGGGGAGTTCCGGTGGCTACACCTTC
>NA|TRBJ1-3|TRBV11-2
CAGEWNTIYF
TGTGCCGGGGAGTGGAACACCATATATTTT
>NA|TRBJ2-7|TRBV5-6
CASSLIEAYEQYF
TGTGCCAGCAGCTTGATCGAGGCCTACGAGCAGTACTTC